Listed here are 26 T cell receptor beta chains from one sample, sequenced in a study of T cell responses to AZD1222 COVID-19 vaccine. The repertoire was sequenced with immunoSEQ multiplex PCR; TCRdb's copy has only in-frame clones and lacks some. The data show some 120,000 clones, with about 90% seen just once and 3.5% to 5% held by the top ten. Source: peripheral blood, taken on day 0 of AZD1222 vaccination. These receptors all come from an adult in good health.

V is TRBV4-2 and J is TRBJ2-7, with D hard to call. CDR1 and CDR2 from the germline V gene are LGHNA and YNFKEQ. The CDR3 is 13 amino acids. Trimming took off 3 bases at V and 3 bases at J, with 9 bases between the two ends. CDR3 sequence: CASSQDSDYEQYF. The DNA for the CDR3 is TGTGCCAGCAGCCAGGATTCCGACTACGAGCAGTACTTC.

This clone was seen just once. This chain uses TRBV28 with TRBJ1-1, with D perhaps TRBD1 (5 bases). This CDR3 contains 13 residues. V lost 6 bases and J 11 bases, leaving 19 bases between the germline ends. Germline-derived CDR1 and CDR2 are MDHEN and SYDVKM. The CDR3 sequence is CASRQGYLGVAFF. The CDR3 nucleotides read TGTGCCAGCAGGCAGGGCTATTTGGGGGTGGCTTTCTTT. Full variable domain (remainder filled in from reference TRBV28 and TRBJ1-1): DVKVTQSSRYLVKRTGEKVFLECVQDMDHENMFWYRQDPGLGLRLIYFSYDVKMKEKGDIPEGYSVSREKKERFSLILESASTNQTSMYLCASRQGYLGVAFFGQGTRLTVV.

The V and J genes are TRBV7-3 and TRBJ2-3; D is ambiguous. The CDR3 consists of 15 residues. Germline lookup yields CDR1 SGHTA and CDR2 FQGTGA. V lost 1 base to trimming and J lost 2 bases, with 10 bases between them. DNA of the CDR3: TGTGCCAGCAGCTTAATGGGCGGAGACACAGATACGCAGTATTTT. Translating gives CASSLMGGDTDTQYF.

This rearrangement joins TRBV18 to TRBJ1-6; possible D gene TRBD1, 6 bases. This CDR3 is built from 15 residues. V was shortened by 2 bases and J by 9 bases, with 14 bases between the two germline ends. Per germline, CDR1 KGHSH and CDR2 LQKENI. CDR3 nucleotides: TGTGCCAGCTCACCATCCGGGCTAGGGGGTTCACCCCTCCACTTT. The encoded protein is CASSPSGLGGSPLHF.

The V gene is TRBV19, the J gene TRBJ1-3; D gene uncertain. Germline CDR1 is LNHDA and CDR2 is SQIVND (reference sequence). The CDR3 has 14 amino acids. V lost 7 bases, J lost 0 bases, and 10 bases lay in between. The CDR3: CASNMGGSGNTIYF. CDR3 nucleotide sequence: TGTGCCAGTAATATGGGCGGCTCTGGAAACACCATATATTTT.

This chain joins TRBV15 and TRBJ1-3; unclear D gene. The V gene lost 3 bases and the J gene lost 4 bases, with 4 bases spanning the gap. Germline V gene sequence: CDR1 LNHNV, CDR2 YYDKDF (reference sequence). This CDR3 has 12 residues. The CDR3 protein is CATSRDGNTIYF. The CDR3 region has the DNA TGTGCCACCAGCAGGGACGGAAACACCATATATTTT.

The count of this clone is one. The chain has TRBV6-2 or TRBV6-3 and TRBJ1-5, with unresolved D. This CDR3 is built from 14 residues. The germline V gene has CDR1 MNHEY and CDR2 SVGEGT. The ends were cut back, 5 bases at V and 3 bases at J, with 11 bases in the middle. CDR3 residues: CASSRTTHNQPQHF. The CDR3 bases are TGTGCCAGCAGTCGAACCACCCACAATCAGCCCCAGCATTTT.

The chain carries TRBV18 and TRBJ2-1; TRBD2 agrees at 10 bases. J gave up 6 bases and V 0 bases, and 5 bases lay outside the gene matches. Germline V CDR1 and CDR2: KGHSH, LQKENI. The CDR3 length is 16 residues. The CDR3 DNA reads TGTGCCAGCTCACCACCCCAAGCGGGGGGGCGCAATGAGCAGTTCTTC. This translates into CASSPPQAGGRNEQFF.

CDR3 bases: TGTGCCACGCGAGGGGGCTTTCTCTCTGGGGCCAACGTCCTGACTTTC. Translating it yields CATRGGFLSGANVLTF. V gene TRBV19 combines with J gene TRBJ2-6; 7 bases agree with TRBD1. There are 16 residues in the CDR3. J lost 0 bases, V lost 10 bases, and 9 bases had no gene match. In germline, CDR1 is LNHDA, CDR2 SQIVND (reference sequence).

J is TRBJ1-4 and V is TRBV30, with 9 bases fitting TRBD1. The CDR3 runs 15 residues. The V and J ends lost 0 bases and 7 bases, in that order; junction bases with no gene match: 6. The germline V gene has CDR1 GTSNPN and CDR2 SVGIG (reference sequence). The CDR3 protein is CAWSVPGTGTEKLFF. CDR3 in DNA: TGTGCCTGGAGTGTACCCGGGACAGGGACTGAAAAACTGTTTTTT. Full variable domain (rest looked up from reference TRBV30 and TRBJ1-4): SQTIHQWPATLVQPVGSPLSLECTVEGTSNPNLYWYRQAAGRGLQLLFYSVGIGQISSEVPQNLSASRPQDRQFILSSKKLLLSDSGFYLCAWSVPGTGTEKLFFGSGTQLSVL.

This clone has just a few counts. The V gene is TRBV3-1 (or the pseudogene TRBV3-2), the J gene TRBJ1-4, with 7 bases matching TRBD1. The germline V gene encodes CDR1 LGHDT and CDR2 YNNKEL (reference sequence). The ends lost 5 bases at V and 5 bases at J; junction bases unmatched: 8. The CDR3 is 15 residues long. The CDR3: CASSKTGSVNEKLFF. The CDR3 DNA follows: TGTGCCAGCAGCAAGACAGGGTCGGTCAATGAAAAACTGTTTTTT.

The chain uses TRBV6-6 and TRBJ1-1; 9 nucleotides agree with TRBD1. Trimming at V came to 7 bases and at J to 10 bases, leaving 7 bases not matched to a gene. This CDR3 has 12 residues. Germline values: CDR1 MNHNY, CDR2 SVGAGI (reference sequence). The CDR3 DNA sequence: TGTGCCAGCACCCTACGGGGACAGGGAGCTTTCTTT. Residues: CASTLRGQGAFF.

This clone appeared once. This chain connects TRBV19 to TRBJ2-1; 10 bases align to TRBD2. J was trimmed by 5 bases and V by 8 bases; bases with no gene match: 6. Germline CDR1 and CDR2: LNHDA and SQIVND (reference sequence). This CDR3 contains 14 residues. CDR3 in amino acids: CASGGLATHNEQFF. In DNA, the CDR3 is TGTGCCAGTGGGGGACTAGCGACCCACAATGAGCAGTTCTTC.

The V call is TRBV18, the J call TRBJ1-2; TRBD1 agrees at 7 bases. The CDR3 has 11 amino acids. The J segment lost 6 bases and the V segment lost 8 bases, leaving 3 bases of the junction unmatched. CDR1 and CDR2 from the germline V gene are KGHSH and LQKENI. CDR3 sequence (DNA): TGTGCCAGCACAGGGGATGATGGCTACACCTTC. It yields the protein CASTGDDGYTF.

This chain uses TRBV19 with TRBJ1-1; 7 nucleotides line up with TRBD1. V shed 7 bases and J 3 bases; nucleotides not matched to a gene: 14. Germline V gives CDR1 LNHDA, CDR2 SQIVND (reference sequence). This CDR3 comprises 16 residues. DNA for the CDR3: TGTGCCAGTAACTATCCAAGGGGGCGCGGGGACACTGAAGCTTTCTTT. Its translation is CASNYPRGRGDTEAFF.

The rearrangement uses TRBV5-8 and TRBJ2-7; D may be TRBD1 or TRBD2 (5 bases each). This CDR3 has 14 residues. V was cut by 5 bases and J by 7 bases, with 19 bases left in between. The V gene's germline CDR1 is SGHTS and CDR2 YDEGEE. The CDR3 reads CASSRDLTYGEQYF. The CDR3 DNA sequence: TGTGCCAGCAGTCGGGACCTAACCTACGGAGAGCAGTACTTC.

The chain couples TRBV29-1 to TRBJ2-3; D not certain. V dropped 3 bases and J dropped 1 base, with 14 bases sitting between them. CDR1 SQVTM and CDR2 ANQGSEA come from the germline V gene. CDR3 length: 15 residues. The CDR3 coding sequence is TGCAGCGTTGAGGCCTGGGAATGGGGCACAGATACGCAGTATTTT. This codes for CSVEAWEWGTDTQYF.

This clone was seen only once. This chain joins TRBV19 and TRBJ1-1, with D unresolved. V lost 3 bases to trimming and J lost 0 bases, with 11 bases between them. The V gene's germline CDR1 is LNHDA and CDR2 SQIVND (reference sequence). The CDR3 has 15 residues. In DNA, the CDR3 is TGTGCCAGTAGTATGGAGGTGGGGATGAACACTGAAGCTTTCTTT. As protein: CASSMEVGMNTEAFF.

The gene calls are TRBV28 and TRBJ2-7; possibly TRBD2 for D (6 bases). V was clipped by 5 bases and J by 5 bases, with 13 bases between them. CDR3 length: 13 amino acids. From germline, CDR1 is MDHEN and CDR2 SYDVKM. The CDR3 sequence is CASSLATKNEQYF. CDR3 bases: TGTGCCAGCAGTCTAGCGACAAAAAACGAGCAGTACTTC.

J is TRBJ2-7 and V is TRBV2, with 8 bases that match TRBD2. The CDR3 has 16 residues. With 4 bases clipped from V and 1 base from J, the junction kept 9 bases outside the gene matches. Germline values: CDR1 SNHLY, CDR2 FYNNEI. CDR3 DNA sequence: TGTGCCAGCAGTGGACCACTCAGCGGGGGTTCCTACGAGCAGTACTTC. Residues: CASSGPLSGGSYEQYF.

The chain couples TRBV27 to TRBJ1-4, with 7 bases lining up with TRBD1. In germline, CDR1 is MNHEY, CDR2 SMNVEV (reference sequence). This CDR3 is built from 14 residues. J lost 7 bases, V lost 3 bases, and 5 bases had no gene match. This CDR3 reads CASSFGTVPEKLFF. CDR3 nucleotide sequence: TGTGCCAGCAGTTTCGGGACAGTTCCTGAAAAACTGTTTTTT.

The chain recombines TRBV9 with TRBJ2-2; D gene ambiguous. CDR3 length equals 13 residues. Germline V CDR1 and CDR2: SGDLS, YYNGEE. With 0 bases removed from V and 6 bases from J, the gap between germline ends came to 6 bases. As DNA, the CDR3 is TGTGCCAGCAGCGTAGTATTTTCCGGGGAGCTGTTTTTT. Its translation is CASSVVFSGELFF. The variable domain in full, with the rest retrieved from reference TRBV9 and TRBJ2-2, is DSGVTQTPKHLITATGQRVTLRCSPRSGDLSVYWYQQSLDQGLQFLIQYYNGEERAKGNILERFSAQQFPDLHSELNLSSLELGDSALYFCASSVVFSGELFFGEGSRLTVL.

The rearrangement links TRBV20-1 to TRBJ2-2; the match to TRBD2 covers 8 bases. CDR1 is DFQATT and CDR2 is SNEGSKA in the germline V gene (reference sequence). CDR3 length equals 15 residues. V shed 3 bases, J shed 1 base, and the junction held 4 bases outside the gene matches. The CDR3 DNA reads TGCAGTGCTAGTAGCCTAGCGGGGAACACCGGGGAGCTGTTTTTT. Amino acid sequence: CSASSLAGNTGELFF.

This chain uses TRBV4-3 with TRBJ2-1; D possibly uses TRBD1 or TRBD2 (5 bases each). V was shortened by 1 base and J by 8 bases, with 21 bases between the two germline ends. This CDR3 is built from 17 residues. The germline CDR1 and CDR2 sequences are LGHNA and YSLEER. The chain's CDR3 is CASSQVSSGRRGHEQFF. The CDR3 DNA reads as TGCGCCAGCAGCCAAGTGTCTTCGGGACGTCGAGGGCATGAGCAGTTCTTC.

The V and J genes are TRBV4-3 and TRBJ1-1; no firm D call. CDR1 and CDR2 from the germline V gene are LGHNA and YSLEER. The ends were cut back, 8 bases at V and 5 bases at J, with 15 bases in the middle. CDR3 size: 13 residues. The CDR3 sequence is CASSRERDTEAFF. CDR3 DNA sequence: TGCGCCAGCTCCCGGGAAAGGGATACTGAAGCTTTCTTT.

This clone has a single count. This chain connects TRBV3-1 (or the pseudogene TRBV3-2) to TRBJ2-2; D is unclear. Looked up from germline, CDR1 is LGHDT and CDR2 is YNNKEL (reference sequence). CDR3 length: 14 residues. The V gene lost 1 base and the J gene lost 4 bases, with 7 bases spanning the gap. The CDR3 loop is CASSQASATGELFF. The CDR3 DNA reads TGTGCCAGCAGCCAAGCTTCAGCCACCGGGGAGCTGTTTTTT.